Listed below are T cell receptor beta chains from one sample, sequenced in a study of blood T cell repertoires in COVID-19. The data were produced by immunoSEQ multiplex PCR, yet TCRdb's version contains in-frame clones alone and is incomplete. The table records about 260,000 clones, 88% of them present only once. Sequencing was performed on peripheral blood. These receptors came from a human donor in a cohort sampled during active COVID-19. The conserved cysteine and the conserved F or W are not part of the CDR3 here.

CDR3aa: ASSRTSGTAFSYEQY; j_gene: TRBJ2-7; v_gene: TRBV7-2
CDR3aa: ASSVGTGNSPLH; j_gene: TRBJ1-6; v_gene: TRBV9
CDR3aa: ASGLLGLRGGYEQY; j_gene: TRBJ2-7; v_gene: TRBV12-5
CDR3aa: ASSQGGQYEQY; j_gene: TRBJ2-7; v_gene: TRBV4-3
CDR3aa: ASSFMRGGGYT; j_gene: TRBJ1-2; v_gene: TRBV9
CDR3aa: ASSLGSEGYGGYT; j_gene: TRBJ1-2; v_gene: TRBV7-2
CDR3aa: ASSVKERELPYEQY; j_gene: TRBJ2-7; v_gene: TRBV9
CDR3aa: ASTTRGHDEQY; j_gene: TRBJ2-7; v_gene: TRBV27
CDR3aa: ASSLSGLAVLGQY; j_gene: TRBJ2-7; v_gene: TRBV11-2
CDR3aa: ASSLVAGSGNTIY; j_gene: TRBJ1-3; v_gene: TRBV5-1
CDR3aa: ASSPTAGSQDTQY; j_gene: TRBJ2-3; v_gene: TRBV18
CDR3aa: ASSDRGPGNTIY; j_gene: TRBJ1-3; v_gene: TRBV19
CDR3aa: ASSLGVTGNYEQY; j_gene: TRBJ2-7; v_gene: TRBV5-4